The 5 T cell receptor beta chains below come from one sample, sequenced in a study of vaccination and CD4 T cells after COVID-19. Sequencing of the DNA from cultured CD4+ T cells was carried out with the Oncomine TCR Beta short-read assay. One entry per CDR3 protein results from TCRdb running MiXCR on the PCR reads. The sample shows under 30,000 distinct CDR3 sequences, about two fifths of them seen only once. The time point here: late sampling 161 to 241 days after vaccination in a few convalescent patients. Stated treatment: roughly 11-day PBMC culture with coronavirus spike peptide pools or control peptides (ViraFEST assay). The antigens these receptors bind are not known. Source: CD4+ T cells from blood, cultured in vitro, taken about 7 months after SARS-CoV-2 vaccination. The receptors here all came from a human donor who had recovered from COVID-19.

There are a few counts of this clonotype. The chain employs TRBV20-1 and TRBJ2-3; 9 bases align to TRBD2. This CDR3 is 14 amino acids long. The trim removed 4 bases at V and 5 bases at J, leaving 7 bases unmatched. CDR1 and CDR2 (germline): DFQATT, SNEGSKA (reference sequence). CDR3 sequence reads: CSANLAGMGDTQYF. The CDR3 DNA sequence: TGCAGTGCTAACCTAGCGGGAATGGGAGATACGCAGTATTTT.

The genes are TRBV5-4 and TRBJ1-2, with 7 bases identical to TRBD1. Germline trimming cut 4 bases from V and 4 bases from J; bases unmatched to any gene: 7. The CDR3 loop spans 14 amino acids. The germline V gene has CDR1 SGHNT and CDR2 YYREEE (reference sequence). Here the CDR3 reads CASSPGTVGYGYTF. As DNA, the CDR3 is TGTGCCAGCAGCCCGGGGACAGTCGGCTATGGCTACACCTTC. The variable domain in full, with the rest retrieved from reference TRBV5-4 and TRBJ1-2, is ETGVTQSPTHLIKTRGQQVTLRCSSQSGHNTVSWYQQALGQGPQFIFQYYREEENGRGNFPPRFSGLQFPNYSSELNVNALELDDSALYLCASSPGTVGYGYTFGSGTRLTVV.

The chain combines TRBV2 with TRBJ1-1; D gene uncertain. CDR3 size: 12 residues. V was cut by 5 bases and J by 2 bases, with 6 bases left in between. Germline V gene data show CDR1 as SNHLY and CDR2 as FYNNEI. CDR3 sequence: CASSPDNTEAFF. CDR3 bases: TGTGCCAGCAGTCCCGATAACACTGAAGCTTTCTTT.

This clonotype was picked up a small number of times. The rearrangement joins TRBV10-2 to TRBJ1-6, with D possibly being TRBD1 (5 bases). The CDR3 extends over 17 amino acids. CDR1 WSHSY and CDR2 SAAADI come from the germline V gene. Trimming removed 5 bases from V and 9 bases from J, with 23 bases in between. For the CDR3, the DNA is TGCGCCAGCAGTCTTACGATAGGACACGACGTTGGTTCACCCCTCCACTTT. Encoded protein: CASSLTIGHDVGSPLHF.

The sample holds a few counts of this clonotype. V and J are TRBV7-2 and TRBJ2-3; 7 nucleotides match TRBD2. Germline trimming cut 3 bases from V and 5 bases from J; bases unmatched to any gene: 5. The CDR3 loop spans 14 amino acids. Germline V gene data show CDR1 as SGHTA and CDR2 as FQGNSA. CDR3 protein: CASSFTSVRDTQYF. CDR3 sequence (DNA): TGTGCCAGCAGCTTTACTAGCGTTAGAGATACGCAGTATTTT.